These 27 T cell receptor beta chains were sequenced from one sample in a study of blood T cells in healthy people across ages. Alongside a J-beta primer mix, a sample-barcoded 5' primer served in a second PCR lasting roughly 6 to 12 cycles. TCRdb re-called the 5' RACE reads through MiXCR, storing one row per CDR3 protein. Of hundreds of thousands of distinct CDR3 sequences in the sample, about 59% were seen once. Sample: blood. All receptors come from a man aged 30 to 39 in good health.

The J gene is TRBJ2-7, the V gene TRBV7-8; TRBD1 matches at 7 bases. V lost 5 bases, J lost 2 bases, and 9 bases stayed unmatched. The CDR3 sequence is 15 residues long. CDR1 is SGHVS and CDR2 is FQNEAQ in the germline V gene. The CDR3: CASSLTGSTTYEQYF. Written as DNA, the CDR3 is TGTGCCAGCAGCCTGACAGGGTCGACGACCTACGAGCAGTACTTC.

The J gene is TRBJ2-3, the V gene TRBV24-1; D unresolved. V was clipped by 5 bases and J by 6 bases, with 14 bases between them. CDR1 is KGHDR and CDR2 is SFDVKD in the germline V gene. This CDR3 comprises 14 residues. The CDR3: CATSGAGYLDTQYF. The CDR3 region has the DNA TGTGCCACCAGTGGCGCAGGTTATTTGGATACGCAGTATTTT.

This clonotype was observed a single time. This sequence joins TRBV20-1 and TRBJ2-7; D uncertain. The V and J ends lost 3 bases and 4 bases respectively, with 13 bases between them. Germline V gene data show CDR1 as DFQATT and CDR2 as SNEGSKA (reference sequence). There are 13 residues in the CDR3. CDR3 amino acids: CSARQKRRYEQYF. CDR3 bases: TGCAGTGCTAGGCAAAAAAGGAGATACGAGCAGTACTTC.

The J gene is TRBJ2-7, the V gene TRBV27, with 11 positions matching TRBD2. V was clipped by 3 bases and J by 6 bases; unmatched bases: 4. The CDR3 is made up of 14 amino acids. In germline, CDR1 is MNHEY, CDR2 SMNVEV (reference sequence). CDR3 sequence: CASSFASGGLEQYF. CDR3 nucleotides: TGTGCCAGCAGTTTCGCTAGCGGGGGGCTCGAGCAGTACTTC.

A word on this clonotype: An end of the junction does not agree with germline; a read error may underlie this. This chain connects TRBV4-3 to TRBJ1-2; perhaps TRBD1 as D (6 bases). This CDR3 is built from 15 residues. Germline values: CDR1 LGHNA, CDR2 YSLEER. Written as DNA, the CDR3 is TGCGCCAGCAGTCAAGATTGGGGGGCGACCTATGGCTACACCTTC. Protein sequence: CASSQDWGATYGYTF.

The chain joins TRBV28 to TRBJ2-5; D not certain. Germline-derived CDR1 and CDR2 are MDHEN and SYDVKM. V lost 5 bases and J 9 bases, leaving 16 bases between the germline ends. CDR3 length: 13 residues. DNA for the CDR3: TGTGCCAGCAGTCCCGCCGTGGTTAGGCCCCAGTACTTC. It encodes CASSPAVVRPQYF.

V and J are TRBV7-3 and TRBJ2-3; 8 positions agree with TRBD2. V lost 5 bases and J lost 5; bases outside the gene matches: 9. Germline CDR1 and CDR2: SGHTA and FQGTGA. This CDR3 region has 15 residues. The CDR3 sequence is CASSLGSGGVDTQYF. The CDR3 coding sequence is TGTGCCAGCAGCCTAGGGTCCGGGGGGGTAGATACGCAGTATTTT. The full variable domain, in which reference TRBV7-3 and TRBJ2-3 provide the parts outside the CDR3, is GAGVSQTPSNKVTEKGKYVELRCDPISGHTALYWYRQSLGQGPEFLIYFQGTGAADDSGLPNDRFFAVRPEGSVSTLKIQRTERGDSAVYLCASSLGSGGVDTQYFGPGTRLTVL.

The genes are TRBV6-5 and TRBJ2-5; 10 nucleotides line up with TRBD1. The germline CDR1 and CDR2 sequences are MNHEY and SVGAGI. The V gene end was trimmed by 2 bases and the J gene end by 2 bases; junction bases not matched to a gene: 5. The CDR3 consists of 16 residues. CDR3 residues: CASSYPGTGEQETQYF. DNA for the CDR3: TGTGCCAGCAGTTACCCTGGGACAGGGGAACAAGAGACCCAGTACTTC.

This clonotype came up a few times. The V and J genes are TRBV6-1 and TRBJ2-1; 7 nucleotides align to TRBD1. The V segment lost 6 bases and the J segment 1 base; nucleotides outside the gene matches: 3. The CDR3 extends over 14 amino acids. Germline V gene sequence: CDR1 MNHNS, CDR2 SASEGT. The CDR3 is CASRRQGSYNEQFF. The DNA for the CDR3 is TGTGCCAGCAGGAGACAGGGTTCCTACAATGAGCAGTTCTTC.

This clonotype was seen a handful of times. The chain employs TRBV5-1 and TRBJ1-4; D uncertain. The V and J ends lost 0 bases and 2 bases respectively, with 11 bases between them. Germline assignment: CDR1 SGHRS and CDR2 YFSETQ. The CDR3 has 16 amino acids. CDR3 amino acids: CASSLGGTTTNEKLFF. CDR3 in DNA: TGCGCCAGCAGCTTGGGCGGAACAACCACTAATGAAAAACTGTTTTTT.

The chain carries TRBV3-1 and TRBJ2-3; 10 nucleotides line up with TRBD2. V was pared by 8 bases and J by 3 bases, with 5 bases of the junction left unmatched. CDR3 length equals 14 residues. Germline CDR1 reads LGHDT; CDR2 reads YNNKEL (reference sequence). The CDR3 loop is CASRAGLATDTQYF. The CDR3 DNA reads TGTGCCAGCCGGGCGGGACTAGCGACAGATACGCAGTATTTT.

The rearrangement uses TRBV11-1 and TRBJ2-3; TRBD1 is a possible D gene (5 bases). The CDR3 length is 16 residues. Germline assignment: CDR1 SGHAT and CDR2 FQDESV (reference sequence). Trimming shortened V by 3 bases and J by 2 bases, and 15 bases separated the two germline ends. The CDR3 DNA is TGTGCCAGCAGCTTCGGCGGCAGGGCGGTCACAGATACGCAGTATTTT. Its translation is CASSFGGRAVTDTQYF.

The rearrangement uses TRBV15 and TRBJ2-1; the match to TRBD2 covers 14 bases. The CDR3 spans 18 residues. The germline CDR1 and CDR2 sequences are LNHNV and YYDKDF (reference sequence). V lost 1 base and J lost 0; bases outside the gene matches: 2. For the CDR3, the DNA is TGTGCCACCAGCAGAGGACTAGCGGGGGGGCTCTCCTACAATGAGCAGTTCTTC. It translates to CATSRGLAGGLSYNEQFF.

The chain combines TRBV29-1 with TRBJ2-2; possibly TRBD1 for D (6 bases). V lost 7 bases and J lost 4, with 13 bases in between. Germline V gene sequence: CDR1 SQVTM, CDR2 ANQGSEA. This CDR3 spans 13 amino acids. The CDR3 nucleotides are TGCAGCGGAAACAGGGAACGCACCGGGGAGCTGTTTTTT. This encodes CSGNRERTGELFF.

The V gene is TRBV7-3, the J gene TRBJ2-3; no clear D gene. Deletions cut 5 bases from V and 2 bases from J, with 14 bases between. There are 15 residues in the CDR3. From germline, CDR1 is SGHTA and CDR2 FQGTGA. CDR3 in amino acids: CASSRLNAVTDTQYF. CDR3 bases: TGTGCCAGCAGCCGACTCAACGCCGTCACAGATACGCAGTATTTT.

There are a few counts of this clonotype. The V call is TRBV27, the J call TRBJ2-3; 8 bases are shared with TRBD1. Germline loops: CDR1 MNHEY, CDR2 SMNVEV (reference sequence). This CDR3 is built from 14 residues. With 6 bases clipped from V and 3 bases from J, the junction kept 5 bases outside the gene matches. The CDR3: CASRGTGGTDTQYF. CDR3 DNA: TGTGCCAGCAGGGGAACAGGGGGGACAGATACGCAGTATTTT.

In its sample, this clonotype was seen a few times. The chain has TRBV7-9 and TRBJ2-6; D is unclear. The CDR3 covers 15 residues. Germline-derived CDR1 and CDR2 are SEHNR and FQNEAQ (reference sequence). V was shortened by 2 bases and J by 0 bases, with 5 bases between the two germline ends. The CDR3 nucleotides are TGTGCCAGCAGCTTACAACTCTCTGGGGCCAACGTCCTGACTTTC. It codes for CASSLQLSGANVLTF.

The V call is TRBV4-3, the J call TRBJ2-5; 11 nucleotides align to TRBD2. The V gene's germline CDR1 is LGHNA and CDR2 YSLEER. The J segment lost 6 bases and the V segment lost 3 bases, leaving 9 bases of the junction unmatched. There are 16 residues in the CDR3. The CDR3 DNA sequence: TGCGCCAGCAGCCATACTTTAGCGGGGGGGGAGAAGACCCAGTACTTC. It is translated as CASSHTLAGGEKTQYF.

This chain connects TRBV29-1 to TRBJ2-7; 7 bases map to TRBD2. With 7 bases clipped from V and 3 bases from J, the junction kept 9 bases outside the gene matches. Germline CDR1 is SQVTM and CDR2 is ANQGSEA. The CDR3 length is 13 residues. As DNA, the CDR3 is TGCAGCGCCGGAAGGGAGGGCCGCTACGAGCAGTACTTC. It is translated as CSAGREGRYEQYF.

The chain employs TRBV29-1 and TRBJ2-5, with 10 positions matching TRBD1. CDR1 and CDR2 (germline): SQVTM, ANQGSEA. Losses at the gene ends were 7 bases for V and 4 bases for J; bases not matched to a gene: 9. This CDR3 contains 14 residues. The CDR3: CSAEGTGVRETQYF. For the CDR3, the DNA is TGCAGCGCTGAGGGGACAGGGGTTAGAGAGACCCAGTACTTC. Filled out from reference TRBV29-1 and TRBJ2-5, the complete variable domain reads SAVISQKPSRDICQRGTSLTIQCQVDSQVTMMFWYRQQPGQSLTLIATANQGSEATYESGFVIDKFPISRPNLTFSTLTVSNMSPEDSSIYLCSAEGTGVRETQYFGPGTRLLVL.

The chain carries TRBV5-4 and TRBJ2-3, with D tentatively TRBD2 (5 bases). The CDR3 spans 14 residues. The germline gives CDR1 SGHNT, CDR2 YYREEE (reference sequence). The germline V and J ends were trimmed by 10 bases and 0 bases, with 15 bases remaining between them. CDR3 sequence: CAAADRGSTDTQYF. The DNA of the CDR3 is TGTGCCGCGGCGGACCGGGGAAGCACAGATACGCAGTATTTT.

The V and J genes are TRBV7-2 and TRBJ1-5; D is ambiguous. This CDR3 is 15 amino acids long. Germline CDR1 reads SGHTA; CDR2 reads FQGNSA. Trimming removed 3 bases from V and 5 bases from J, with 14 bases in between. The CDR3 region is CASSFGPSLYQPQHF. CDR3 nucleotide sequence: TGTGCCAGCAGCTTTGGACCAAGCTTGTATCAGCCCCAGCATTTT.

The chain joins TRBV20-1 to TRBJ2-6; TRBD1 matches 10 bases. This CDR3 has 16 residues. Per germline, CDR1 DFQATT and CDR2 SNEGSKA (reference sequence). The junction had 5 bases not matched to a gene; V was cut back by 4 bases and J by 2 bases. The CDR3 DNA reads as TGCAGTGCTACCAGGACAGGGGGAACTGGGGCCAACGTCCTGACTTTC. This translates into CSATRTGGTGANVLTF.

This chain uses TRBV20-1 with TRBJ2-7, with 11 bases aligning to TRBD1. The germline CDR1 and CDR2 sequences are DFQATT and SNEGSKA (reference sequence). The CDR3 is 12 amino acids. Unmatched junction bases numbered 2, after V lost 5 bases and J lost 5 bases. The CDR3 reads CSAGQGANEQYF. The CDR3 nucleotides read TGCAGTGCTGGACAGGGGGCCAACGAGCAGTACTTC.

There are a few counts of this clonotype. The chain has TRBV9 and TRBJ2-4; 10 positions match TRBD2. The length of the CDR3 is 14 residues. V lost 2 bases, J lost 6 bases, and 2 bases stayed unmatched. CDR1 SGDLS and CDR2 YYNGEE come from the germline V gene. Here the CDR3 reads CASSVSGGVNIQYF. The CDR3 nucleotides read TGTGCCAGCAGCGTGAGCGGGGGGGTAAACATTCAGTACTTC.

This clonotype has a handful of counts. The chain couples TRBV12-3 or TRBV12-4 to TRBJ1-6; the D is unclear. The CDR3 covers 13 residues. V dropped 6 bases and J dropped 10 bases, with 13 bases sitting between them. Here the CDR3 reads CASSPKGRSPLHF. The CDR3 bases are TGTGCCAGCAGCCCAAAAGGGAGGTCACCCCTCCACTTT.

The chain uses TRBV6-1 and TRBJ2-1; weak D call: TRBD1 (6 bases). V was clipped by 5 bases and J by 6 bases, with 17 bases between them. The CDR3 has 15 amino acids. Germline V CDR1 and CDR2: MNHNS, SASEGT. CDR3 DNA sequence: TGTGCCAGCAGTCATAGGGGGAAGGTTTTCAATGAGCAGTTCTTC. Encoded protein: CASSHRGKVFNEQFF.